What follows describes a single T cell receptor beta chain. Treatment in this sample: roughly 18 received Ad26.COV2.S at low or high dose, single or two shots; roughly five received placebo; per-sample allocation not given. It was on day 63 after the first vaccine or placebo injection that samples were taken. CDR1 and CDR2 from the germline V gene are DFQATT and SNEGSKA (reference sequence). CDR3 length: 16 residues. The V end was cut by 6 bases, the J end by 8 bases, with 23 bases between. The data were obtained in a study of Ad26.COV2.S vaccination and SARS-CoV-2 variants. Only in-frame clones appear in the TCRdb table, and some are missing; sequencing was by immunoSEQ multiplex PCR. Among 350,000 to 400,000 clones listed, approximately 86% were seen once.

The sequenced sample was peripheral blood, obtained in a trial of Ad26.COV2.S vaccine versus placebo. The TCR sequence derives from a person between 18 and 65 years old who received the Ad26.COV2.S COVID-19 vaccine or a placebo. This sequence joins TRBV20-1 and TRBJ1-6; D call uncertain. In DNA form, the CDR3 reads TGCAGTGCCAGTGGGGAGCTGGAGGGAGGGCATTCACCCCTCCACTTT. Translating gives CSASGELEGGHSPLHF.